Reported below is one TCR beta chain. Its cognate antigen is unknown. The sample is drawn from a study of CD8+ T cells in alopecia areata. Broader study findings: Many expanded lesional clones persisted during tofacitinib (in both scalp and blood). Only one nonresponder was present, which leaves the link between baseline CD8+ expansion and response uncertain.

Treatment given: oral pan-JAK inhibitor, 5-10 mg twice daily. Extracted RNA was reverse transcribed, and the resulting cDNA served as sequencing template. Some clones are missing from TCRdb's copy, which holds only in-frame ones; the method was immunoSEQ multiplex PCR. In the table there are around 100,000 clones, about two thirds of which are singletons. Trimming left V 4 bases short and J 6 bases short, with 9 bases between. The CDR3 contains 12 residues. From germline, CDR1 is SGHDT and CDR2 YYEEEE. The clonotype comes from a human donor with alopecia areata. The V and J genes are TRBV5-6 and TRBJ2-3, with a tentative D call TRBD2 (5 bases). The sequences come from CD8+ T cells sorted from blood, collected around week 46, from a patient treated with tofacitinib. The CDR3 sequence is CASSPQRDTQYF. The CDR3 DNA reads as TGTGCCAGCAGCCCCCAGCGGGATACGCAGTATTTT.